Included here is one TCR beta chain sequence, with context. The authors' processing: The assay estimated nucleated cells by amplifying reference gene primers. Method: immunoSEQ multiplex PCR; TCRdb's copy keeps in-frame clones and lacks some. From that table come the V and J calls and clone size; the DNA was used to work out D and trimming. Altogether around 260,000 clones are present, more than 85% being singletons, with the ten largest covering under 0.95%. This sample is drawn from a study of blood T cell repertoires in COVID-19. Turning to the study itself: Sites across the United States, Italy and Spain contributed samples from acute and convalescent COVID-19. Sample material is recorded as cDNA or gDNA derived from T cells, B-cell-depleted T cells, or PBMCs.

Trimming cost V 1 base and J 4 bases, with 14 bases left between them. This CDR3 region has 15 residues. Germline V lookup: CDR1 SGHTA, CDR2 FQGNSA. This chain links TRBV7-2 with TRBJ2-7; D not resolved. The sequencing input was peripheral blood. This clonotype was sampled from a man aged 30-40 years with acute or convalescent COVID-19. CDR3 in amino acids: CASSLGQTVIYEQYF. In DNA form, the CDR3 reads TGTGCCAGCAGCTTAGGACAAACCGTAATATACGAGCAGTACTTC.